The 18 T cell receptor beta chains reported below all come from one sample, sequenced in a study of blood T cells in healthy people across ages. A second PCR of about 6 to 11 cycles used a sample-barcoded 5' primer and a J-beta primer mix. TCRdb re-analysed the 5' RACE reads in MiXCR, keeping a single row per CDR3 protein. The sample holds some 890,000 distinct CDR3 sequences, almost 30% seen once. In addition, the sample was reused for a study of T cells of mothers and their children.

The specimen was blood. All receptors derive from a woman in her thirties or forties in good health.

The table lists this clonotype with a few counts. A far more abundant clone sits one base away, making this likely a read error. This chain joins TRBV29-1 and TRBJ2-4, with D hard to call. The J call may be faulty, since TRBJ2-7 better matches the DNA end. Per germline, CDR1 SQVTM and CDR2 ANQGSEA. The CDR3 sequence is 10 residues long. CDR3 in amino acids: CSVATYEQYF. DNA of the CDR3: TGCAGCGTCGCTACCTACGAGCAGTACTTC.

The chain joins TRBV10-3 to TRBJ1-5, with 10 bases aligning to TRBD1. Germline V gene data show CDR1 as ENHRY and CDR2 as SYGVKD. The CDR3 has 15 amino acids. The J segment lost 6 bases and the V segment lost 6 bases, leaving 8 bases of the junction unmatched. In DNA form, the CDR3 reads TGTGCCATCAGCTCGGGGACAGGGGAAAGTCAGCCCCAGCATTTT. This gives the protein CAISSGTGESQPQHF.

The J gene is TRBJ2-1, the V gene TRBV20-1; weak D call: TRBD1 (6 bases). Germline V gene lookup returns CDR1 DFQATT and CDR2 SNEGSKA (reference sequence). The CDR3 extends over 16 amino acids. V lost 6 bases, J lost 0 bases, and 18 bases lay in between. CDR3 in amino acids: CSAKITGMISYNEQFF. In DNA, the CDR3 is TGCAGTGCCAAAATTACAGGGATGATCTCCTACAATGAGCAGTTCTTC.

The V and J genes are TRBV7-2 and TRBJ1-6, with D uncertain. This CDR3 is 15 amino acids long. Per germline, CDR1 SGHTA and CDR2 FQGNSA. V shed 4 bases and J shed 8 bases, with 15 bases lying between them. CDR3 bases: TGTGCCAGCAGCTGGGCTTGGCGGTTGGATTCACCCCTCCACTTT. Its translation: CASSWAWRLDSPLHF.

The rearrangement links TRBV6-5 to TRBJ2-3; tentatively, D is TRBD1 or TRBD2 (5 bases each). Trimming removed 5 bases at V and 0 bases at J, with 15 bases between. The germline gives CDR1 MNHEY, CDR2 SVGAGI. The CDR3 has 16 residues. CDR3 DNA sequence: TGTGCCAGCAGTACCATCGGGGCTTGGAGCACAGATACGCAGTATTTT. Encoded protein: CASSTIGAWSTDTQYF.

This clonotype was recorded at least ten times. CDR3 DNA: TGCAGTGAGGGGGCCCTAGATCCGCGCGGAGGGAACTATGGCTACACCTTC. Its protein is CSEGALDPRGGNYGYTF. This sequence joins TRBV20-1 and TRBJ1-2, with TRBD1 matching over 7 bases. The CDR3 is made up of 17 amino acids. The V gene's germline CDR1 is DFQATT and CDR2 SNEGSKA (reference sequence). J lost 2 bases, V lost 7 bases, and 19 bases had no gene match.

The J gene is TRBJ1-4, the V gene TRBV2, with TRBD1 as a possible D gene (6 bases). Trimming cost V 4 bases and J 3 bases, with 12 bases left between them. The germline V gene has CDR1 SNHLY and CDR2 FYNNEI. This CDR3 has 15 amino acids. The CDR3 region is CASSAGGAANEKLFF. The DNA for the CDR3 is TGTGCCAGCAGTGCCGGGGGCGCCGCTAATGAAAAACTGTTTTTT. Supplemented by reference TRBV2 and TRBJ1-4, the full variable domain reads EPEVTQTPSHQVTQMGQEVILRCVPISNHLYFYWYRQILGQKVEFLVSFYNNEISEKSEIFDDQFSVERPDGSNFTLKIRSTKLEDSAMYFCASSAGGAANEKLFFGSGTQLSVL.

This clonotype was observed at least ten times. The chain uses TRBV15 and TRBJ1-2; 9 positions agree with TRBD1. In germline, CDR1 is LNHNV, CDR2 YYDKDF (reference sequence). This CDR3 spans 15 amino acids. Trimming cost V 0 bases and J 4 bases; bases outside gene matches: 3. Here the CDR3 DNA reads TGTGCCACCAGCAGAGATAGGGGACAGGGCTATGGCTACACCTTC. Residues: CATSRDRGQGYGYTF.

This clonotype was counted a few times. The gene calls are TRBV7-2 and TRBJ1-5; D perhaps matches TRBD1 (6 bases). The CDR3 consists of 16 residues. The V end was cut by 1 base, the J end by 6 bases, with 16 bases between. Germline-derived CDR1 and CDR2 are SGHTA and FQGNSA. This CDR3 reads CASSLVGTGACQPQHF. The CDR3 DNA reads TGTGCCAGCAGCTTAGTGGGCACGGGGGCATGTCAGCCCCAGCATTTT. Combining the CDR3 with reference TRBV7-2 and TRBJ1-5 gives the whole variable domain GAGVSQSPSNKVTEKGKDVELRCDPISGHTALYWYRQSLGQGLEFLIYFQGNSAPDKSGLPSDRFSAERTGGSVSTLTIQRTQQEDSAVYLCASSLVGTGACQPQHFGDGTRLSIL.

In this sample, this clonotype turned up a few times. A much larger clone differs by one base, so this may be a read error. This chain connects TRBV9 to TRBJ2-3; D ambiguous. CDR1 SGDLS and CDR2 YYNGEE come from the germline V gene. Deletions cut 5 bases from V and 6 bases from J, with 22 bases between. The CDR3 spans 16 residues. The CDR3 loop is CASSESNDPLLDTQYF. For the CDR3, the DNA is TGTGCCAGCAGTGAATCTAACGATCCCTTGCTGGATACGCAGTATTTT.

The chain carries TRBV30 and TRBJ1-2; TRBD1 agrees at 8 bases. This CDR3 has 13 amino acids. J was trimmed by 2 bases and V by 5 bases; bases with no gene match: 4. Germline lookup yields CDR1 GTSNPN and CDR2 SVGIG (reference sequence). The chain's CDR3 is CAWATGENYGYTF. DNA of the CDR3: TGTGCCTGGGCGACAGGGGAGAACTATGGCTACACCTTC. Full variable domain (outside the CDR3, taken from reference TRBV30 and TRBJ1-2): SQTIHQWPATLVQPVGSPLSLECTVEGTSNPNLYWYRQAAGRGLQLLFYSVGIGQISSEVPQNLSASRPQDRQFILSSKKLLLSDSGFYLCAWATGENYGYTFGSGTRLTVV.

The chain carries TRBV12-3 or TRBV12-4 and TRBJ2-7; 7 bases are a match to TRBD2. Losses at the gene ends were 5 bases for V and 3 bases for J; bases not matched to a gene: 13. CDR3 length: 16 amino acids. In DNA, the CDR3 is TGTGCCAGCAGTGAAAGGGGAGGGAGGGCGTTCTACGAGCAGTACTTC. Translated, it gives CASSERGGRAFYEQYF.

There are a few counts of this clonotype. V and J are TRBV5-4 and TRBJ2-1; perhaps TRBD1 as D (5 bases). Germline V CDR1 and CDR2: SGHNT, YYREEE (reference sequence). The V end was cut by 0 bases, the J end by 2 bases, with 9 bases between. The CDR3 consists of 15 residues. The CDR3 spells CASSLEGKAYNEQFF. CDR3 nucleotide sequence: TGTGCCAGCAGCTTGGAGGGGAAGGCCTACAATGAGCAGTTCTTC.

Details on this clonotype: A read error is possible here, since a much larger clone lies one base away. The J gene is TRBJ2-7, the V gene TRBV25-1; 8 nucleotides line up with TRBD1. The CDR3 consists of 13 residues. Germline V gene data show CDR1 as MGHDK and CDR2 as SYGVNS. As DNA, the CDR3 is TGTGCCAGCCTGGACAGGGTAACCTACAAGCAGTACTTC. Encoded protein: CASLDRVTYKQYF.

This clonotype was counted a few times. The genes are TRBV4-3 and TRBJ2-7; TRBD1 might be the D (5 bases). This CDR3 spans 15 amino acids. Trimming removed 3 bases at V and 3 bases at J, with 15 bases between. Germline assignment: CDR1 LGHNA and CDR2 YSLEER. The CDR3 spells CASSHSVGASYEQYF. In DNA, the CDR3 is TGCGCCAGCAGCCATTCCGTTGGGGCAAGCTACGAGCAGTACTTC.

For this clonotype: A much larger clone differs by one base, so this may be a read error. The chain is built from TRBV15 and TRBJ2-1; 8 bases map to TRBD1. There are 16 residues in the CDR3. Germline V gives CDR1 LNHNV, CDR2 YYDKDF (reference sequence). CDR3: CATSRVGDRTYNEQLF. CDR3 DNA: TGTGCCACCAGCAGGGTGGGGGACAGGACCTACAATGAGCAGCTCTTC.

The chain employs TRBV19 and TRBJ1-4, with no clear D. Germline V gives CDR1 LNHDA, CDR2 SQIVND (reference sequence). The CDR3 loop spans 15 amino acids. With 0 bases removed from V and 5 bases from J, the gap between germline ends came to 10 bases. For the CDR3, the DNA is TGTGCCAGTAGTATAGAGGTGACCCGGAATGAAAAACTGTTTTTT. Protein product: CASSIEVTRNEKLFF. The variable domain in full, completed from reference TRBV19 and TRBJ1-4, reads DGGITQSPKYLFRKEGQNVTLSCEQNLNHDAMYWYRQDPGQGLRLIYYSQIVNDFQKGDIAEGYSVSREKKESFPLTVTSAQKNPTAFYLCASSIEVTRNEKLFFGSGTQLSVL.

Comment on this clonotype: This clone may be a read error of a much larger clone one base away. This rearrangement joins TRBV7-2 to TRBJ1-2; D is uncertain. This CDR3 has 14 amino acids. Germline assignment: CDR1 SGHTA and CDR2 FQGNSA. V shed 4 bases and J shed 6 bases, with 15 bases lying between them. The CDR3 DNA sequence: TGTGCCAGCAGCTCCATGCGGGCGGCGGATGGCTACACCTTC. Translation gives CASSSMRAADGYTF.